This T cell receptor (beta chain) was recorded in a study of T-cell memory formation after mild COVID-19. Study information: TCR clusters mostly belonged to single donors.

This clonotype was observed a handful of times. No antigen is known for it. The study's findings and limits: Nothing confirmed that second-wave clones peaking on day 37 were specific for SARS-CoV-2.

TCR alpha and TCR beta cDNA libraries carrying sample barcodes and UMIs were produced by 5'RACE using constant-segment primers. TCRdb passed the 5' RACE reads through MiXCR, listing each CDR3 protein once. Of 350,000 to 400,000 distinct CDR3 sequences in the sample, 13% to 15% were seen once. Losses at the gene ends were 5 bases for V and 7 bases for J; bases not matched to a gene: 7. The CDR3 extends over 15 amino acids. Germline CDR1 reads MNHNY; CDR2 reads SVGAGI (reference sequence). J is TRBJ2-2 and V is TRBV6-6; the match to TRBD2 covers 10 bases. The specimen was PBMCs or a T cell subset sorted from them (not recorded which). The receptor's source is a man younger than 30 who had mild COVID-19 (a few samples of this study predate the infection). Cell type and time point are not known. Here the CDR3 reads CASSRSGGAGGELFF. For the CDR3, the DNA is TGTGCCAGCAGTCGGAGCGGGGGGGCCGGCGGGGAGCTGTTTTTT.